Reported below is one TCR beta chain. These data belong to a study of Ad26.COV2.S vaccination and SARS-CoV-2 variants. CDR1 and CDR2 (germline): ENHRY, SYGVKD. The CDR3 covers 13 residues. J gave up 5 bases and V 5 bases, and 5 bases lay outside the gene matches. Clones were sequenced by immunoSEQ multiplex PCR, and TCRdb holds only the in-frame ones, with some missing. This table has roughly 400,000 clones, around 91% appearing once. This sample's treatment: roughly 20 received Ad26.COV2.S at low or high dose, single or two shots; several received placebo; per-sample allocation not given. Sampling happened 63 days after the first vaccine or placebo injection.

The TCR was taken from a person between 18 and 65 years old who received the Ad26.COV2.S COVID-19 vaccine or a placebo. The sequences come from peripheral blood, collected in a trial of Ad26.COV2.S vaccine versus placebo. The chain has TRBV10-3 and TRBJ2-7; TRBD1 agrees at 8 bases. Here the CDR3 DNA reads TGTGCCATCAGTCCGGACAGGGTCGACGAGCAGTACTTC. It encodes CAISPDRVDEQYF.